Presented here are 9 T cell receptor beta chains from one specimen sequenced in a study of monozygotic twins with inflammatory bowel disease. TCRdb re-called the 5' RACE reads and catalogs CDR3 proteins one per entry, DNA excluded. The sample has around 450,000 distinct CDR3 sequences. The source material was blood. The receptor source for this set is a human donor with ulcerative colitis or Crohn's disease, or a healthy co-twin of an affected twin (not recorded which).

J is TRBJ1-4 and V is TRBV19; TCRdb selects TRBD1, and the lack of DNA leaves this call unchecked. Per the germline V gene, CDR1 is LNHDA and CDR2 is SQIVND (reference sequence). This CDR3 contains 16 residues. The CDR3 here is CASSILGTGTNEKLFF. Looking up the rest from reference TRBV19 and TRBJ1-4 gives the full variable domain: DGGITQSPKYLFRKEGQNVTLSCEQNLNHDAMYWYRQDPGQGLRLIYYSQIVNDFQKGDIAEGYSVSREKKESFPLTVTSAQKNPTAFYLCASSILGTGTNEKLFFGSGTQLSVL.

The chain is built from TRBV28 and TRBJ1-1; no DNA is available, so the TRBD1 call from TCRdb remains unchecked. CDR3 size: 18 residues. Germline lookup yields CDR1 MDHEN and CDR2 SYDVKM. The CDR3 sequence: CASSMGGAPQEKNTEAFF.

This chain connects TRBV5-5 to TRBJ1-6; TCRdb calls TRBD1, which cannot be checked without DNA. Per the germline V gene, CDR1 is SGHKS and CDR2 is YYEKEE (reference sequence). This CDR3 comprises 16 residues. This CDR3 reads CASSYTGDRVNSPLHF.

V is TRBV7-8 and J is TRBJ2-1; the D call of TRBD2 rests on TCRdb alone, since no DNA is present to check it. This CDR3 has 17 amino acids. Looked up from germline, CDR1 is SGHVS and CDR2 is FQNEAQ. The CDR3 spells CASSLAARAGGNNEQFF.

The chain recombines TRBV7-8 with TRBJ1-5; TCRdb returns TRBD1, unconfirmable since there is no DNA. This CDR3 comprises 16 residues. Germline lookup yields CDR1 SGHVS and CDR2 FQNEAQ. The CDR3 reads CASSLAGTGAIQPQHF.

J is TRBJ1-1 and V is TRBV7-9. CDR3 length: 15 amino acids. The germline V gene encodes CDR1 SEHNR and CDR2 FQNEAQ (reference sequence). The CDR3 here is CASSLGAVKNTEAFF.

This rearrangement joins TRBV12-3 or TRBV12-4 to TRBJ1-4; checking the TCRdb D call of TRBD1 is not possible without DNA. The CDR3 is 14 amino acids. The CDR3 loop is CASSNQGFNEKLFF.

J is TRBJ2-5 and V is TRBV2; TCRdb lists TRBD1, though no DNA is available to test this call. The V gene's germline CDR1 is SNHLY and CDR2 FYNNEI. The CDR3 contains 12 residues. CDR3: CASSGAGETQYF.

The V gene is TRBV4-2, the J gene TRBJ1-2. Germline CDR1 LGHNA, CDR2 YNFKEQ. There are 18 residues in the CDR3. The CDR3 loop reads CASSRPGPTARANYGYTF.